The 13 T cell receptor beta chains below all came from one sample that was sequenced in a study of Graves' ophthalmopathy and Graves' hyperthyroidism. The authors amplified TCR beta CDR3 regions from RNA transcripts. In the first round, RT-PCR was carried out with HTBI primers, and a multiplex PCR formed the second round. TCRdb recomputed calls from the multiplex PCR reads with MiXCR, one row per CDR3 protein. The sample lists about 500,000 distinct CDR3 sequences, under 40% occurring once. The sample was peripheral blood or thyroid tissue (not recorded which). Every receptor here comes from an adult man with Graves' hyperthyroidism.

The chain recombines TRBV7-6 with TRBJ1-1; D remains ambiguous. The germline V gene has CDR1 SGHVS and CDR2 FNYEAQ. The V gene lost 2 bases and the J gene lost 7 bases, with 11 bases spanning the gap. This CDR3 spans 13 amino acids. The CDR3 loop reads CASSLSASREAFF. DNA of the CDR3: TGTGCCAGCAGCTTATCTGCTAGCCGTGAAGCTTTCTTT. Using reference TRBV7-6 and TRBJ1-1 for the parts outside the CDR3, the full variable domain is GAGVSQSPRYKVTKRGQDVALRCDPISGHVSLYWYRQALGQGPEFLTYFNYEAQQDKSGLPNDRFSAERPEGSISTLTIQRTEQRDSAMYRCASSLSASREAFFGQGTRLTVV.

This clonotype occurred many times. The J gene is TRBJ2-7, the V gene TRBV4-1; weak D call: TRBD1 (5 bases). The CDR3 runs to 15 residues. Germline CDR1 reads MGHRA; CDR2 reads YSYEKL. The V gene lost 0 bases and the J gene lost 2 bases, with 11 bases spanning the gap. The CDR3 sequence is CASSQEAGPPYEQYF. DNA for the CDR3: TGCGCCAGCAGCCAAGAAGCAGGGCCTCCCTACGAGCAGTACTTC.

The chain combines TRBV20-1 with TRBJ1-1, with D unresolved. Trimming removed 5 bases at V and 5 bases at J, with 15 bases between. The CDR3 is made up of 13 amino acids. Germline V gene data show CDR1 as DFQATT and CDR2 as SNEGSKA (reference sequence). The CDR3 DNA sequence: TGCAGTGCTGTTCCCGGGAGACAAACTGAAGCTTTCTTT. It codes for CSAVPGRQTEAFF.

To note about this clonotype: This may be a read error: a much more frequent sequence differs by one nucleotide. This chain links TRBV6-1 with TRBJ2-5; perhaps TRBD2 as D (6 bases). CDR1 is MNHNS, CDR2 SASEGT, per germline. The CDR3 runs 15 residues. V was shortened by 5 bases and J by 5 bases, with 18 bases between the two germline ends. In DNA, the CDR3 is TGTGCCAGCAGTAAAGGGCTAGCGCTAAGGGAGACCCAGTACTTC. Its translation is CASSKGLALRETQYF.

Only one count was recorded for this clonotype. The V gene is TRBV7-9, the J gene TRBJ1-1; D unresolved. V lost 5 bases and J lost 7, with 20 bases in between. Germline values: CDR1 SEHNR, CDR2 FQNEAQ (reference sequence). This CDR3 contains 15 residues. The CDR3 is CASSPREKASLEAFF. In nucleotides, the CDR3 is TGTGCCAGCAGCCCCCGGGAAAAAGCCTCCCTTGAAGCTTTCTTT.

Many counts were recorded for this clonotype. The genes are TRBV7-9 and TRBJ2-5, with D possibly being TRBD1 (6 bases). Germline values: CDR1 SEHNR, CDR2 FQNEAQ (reference sequence). The CDR3 length is 15 residues. V was shortened by 5 bases and J by 2 bases, with 15 bases between the two germline ends. The CDR3 protein is CASSQSLDRQETQYF. The CDR3 DNA follows: TGTGCCAGCAGCCAATCCCTAGACAGGCAAGAGACCCAGTACTTC.

This clonotype was seen many times. This chain's CDR3 is CAISQTGEIYGYTF. The DNA of the CDR3 is TGTGCCATCAGTCAGACAGGGGAGATTTATGGCTACACCTTC. The gene calls are TRBV10-3 and TRBJ1-2; 8 bases align to TRBD1. From germline, CDR1 is ENHRY and CDR2 SYGVKD. With V trimmed by 5 bases and J by 5 bases, 7 bases remained unmatched. CDR3 length: 14 residues.

This clonotype was counted once. This chain links TRBV24-1 with TRBJ2-1; 10 bases match TRBD2. The CDR3 is 18 amino acids. V shed 4 bases, J shed 1 base, and the junction held 9 bases outside the gene matches. Germline V lookup: CDR1 KGHDR, CDR2 SFDVKD. CDR3 in amino acids: CATSERKWTSGSYNEQFF. The CDR3 DNA follows: TGTGCCACCAGTGAGCGGAAGTGGACTAGCGGATCCTACAATGAGCAGTTCTTC.

The chain has TRBV29-1 and TRBJ1-2; 7 bases fit TRBD1. Germline V gene lookup returns CDR1 SQVTM and CDR2 ANQGSEA. V lost 7 bases, J lost 4 bases, and 9 bases stayed unmatched. CDR3 length: 13 residues. CDR3 DNA: TGCAGCGCCAGGGGGGACAATGGCTATGGCTACACCTTC. It codes for CSARGDNGYGYTF. Complete variable domain (other parts from reference TRBV29-1 and TRBJ1-2): SAVISQKPSRDICQRGTSLTIQCQVDSQVTMMFWYRQQPGQSLTLIATANQGSEATYESGFVIDKFPISRPNLTFSTLTVSNMSPEDSSIYLCSARGDNGYGYTFGSGTRLTVV.

The chain recombines TRBV7-2 with TRBJ2-7, with 12 bases lining up with TRBD2. J lost 7 bases, V lost 5 bases, and 6 bases had no gene match. The CDR3 sequence is 14 residues long. Germline V gene sequence: CDR1 SGHTA, CDR2 FQGNSA. CDR3 amino acids: CASSPTSGSGEQYF. In DNA, the CDR3 is TGTGCCAGCAGCCCGACTAGCGGGAGTGGGGAGCAGTACTTC.

This clonotype was seen many times. The gene calls are TRBV5-6 and TRBJ2-5; tentatively, D is TRBD2 (6 bases). The germline gives CDR1 SGHDT, CDR2 YYEEEE. The CDR3 has 14 residues. V was clipped by 1 base and J by 2 bases, with 9 bases between them. The CDR3 here is CASSLIGGQETQYF. In DNA form, the CDR3 reads TGTGCCAGCAGCTTGATAGGAGGGCAAGAGACCCAGTACTTC. Full variable domain (outside the CDR3, taken from reference TRBV5-6 and TRBJ2-5): DAGVTQSPTHLIKTRGQQVTLRCSPKSGHDTVSWYQQALGQGPQFIFQYYEEEERQRGNFPDRFSGHQFPNYSSELNVNALLLGDSALYLCASSLIGGQETQYFGPGTRLLVL.

This clonotype was counted many times. This chain uses TRBV15 with TRBJ2-7; unclear D gene. The CDR3 is made up of 12 amino acids. Trimming took 0 bases from V and 4 from J, leaving 4 bases between them. Germline CDR1 LNHNV, CDR2 YYDKDF (reference sequence). CDR3 nucleotides: TGTGCCACCAGCAGAGATGGGTACGAGCAGTACTTC. This sequence encodes CATSRDGYEQYF.

This sequence joins TRBV6-5 and TRBJ1-4; D remains unclear. The CDR3 extends over 15 amino acids. V lost 2 bases and J 5 bases, leaving 12 bases between the germline ends. The V gene's germline CDR1 is MNHEY and CDR2 SVGAGI. CDR3 in amino acids: CASSYMRTGNEKLFF. Written as DNA, the CDR3 is TGTGCCAGCAGTTACATGAGAACGGGGAATGAAAAACTGTTTTTT.